Sequencing of this T cell receptor beta chain was carried out in a study of regulatory T cells in long-lasting Graves disease. iRepertoire HTBI primers and Arm-PCR of CDR3 regions built TCR beta libraries. TCRdb recomputed calls from the multiplex PCR reads with MiXCR, one row per CDR3 protein. The data show about 460,000 distinct CDR3 sequences, around a fifth seen once. Time point of the sample: persistent/refractory GD, antithyroid drugs over 5 years with positive TRAb. PBMCs provided the RNA from which the TCR library was made. This clonotype was picked up many times. The CDR3 sequence is 13 residues long. The V end was cut by 2 bases, the J end by 5 bases, with 10 bases between.

This TCR derives from a female donor with Graves disease. Material: peripheral blood mononuclear cells (PBMCs), obtained when the disease was refractory, from a patient treated with antithyroid drugs. This chain uses TRBV12-3 or TRBV12-4 with TRBJ2-7; no firm D call. The CDR3 sequence is CASSLRTTNEQYF. The CDR3 coding sequence is TGTGCCAGCAGTTTACGAACGACGAACGAGCAGTACTTC.